This entry describes one T cell receptor (beta chain). This CDR3 has 13 amino acids. Trimming took off 3 bases at V and 0 bases at J, with 5 bases between the two ends. These data come from a study of blood T cell repertoires in COVID-19. Measured with immunoSEQ multiplex PCR; TCRdb has only the in-frame clones, and not every one. The sample shows hundreds of thousands of clones, 75% to 90% of them seen only once. The chain combines TRBV12-3 or TRBV12-4 with TRBJ1-2, with TRBD1 as a possible D gene (5 bases). Sequencing input: peripheral blood. This receptor was taken from a woman under 40 with active or convalescent COVID-19. In nucleotides, the CDR3 is TGTGCCAGCAGTTTGGGGCCTAACTATGGCTACACCTTC. This translates into CASSLGPNYGYTF.